Below are 18 T cell receptor beta chains sequenced from a single sample in a study of T cells in Graves' hyperthyroidism and ophthalmopathy. The CDR3 regions of TCR beta were amplified from RNA transcripts. The TCR CDR3 first-round RT-PCR relied on the HTBI primer set. TCRdb ran MiXCR on the multiplex PCR reads and lists one entry per CDR3 protein. The table records 250,000 to 300,000 distinct CDR3 sequences, around 15% of them present only once. The sample comprised blood. These receptors all stem from a woman in her 40s with Graves' hyperthyroidism.

This clonotype has just a few counts. The V and J genes are TRBV3-1 and TRBJ2-3, with unresolved D. Per the germline V gene, CDR1 is LGHDT and CDR2 is YNNKEL (reference sequence). This CDR3 is built from 15 residues. V lost 2 bases to trimming and J lost 2 bases, with 11 bases between them. This CDR3 reads CASSQTHRSTDTQYF. DNA for the CDR3: TGTGCCAGCAGCCAAACCCACCGCTCCACAGATACGCAGTATTTT.

This clonotype has just a few counts. As DNA, the CDR3 is TGTGCCAGCAGCTTCGACAGAAACACCGGGGAGCTGTTTTTT. This sequence encodes CASSFDRNTGELFF. The chain couples TRBV11-2 to TRBJ2-2, with a possible D match to TRBD1 (5 bases). Germline V gene data show CDR1 as SGHAT and CDR2 as FQNNGV. Trimming removed 3 bases from V and 2 bases from J, with 7 bases in between. This CDR3 contains 14 residues.

There are many counts of this clonotype. The chain uses TRBV6-2 or TRBV6-3 and TRBJ2-7, with D maybe TRBD1 (5 bases). CDR1 and CDR2 from the germline V gene are MNHEY and SVGEGT. Trimming cost V 7 bases and J 2 bases, with 18 bases left between them. The CDR3 has 15 residues. Here the CDR3 DNA reads TGTGCCAGCACGACTTCTCGGGCAGGGACCTACGAGCAGTACTTC. Amino acid sequence: CASTTSRAGTYEQYF.

The gene calls are TRBV28 and TRBJ1-1; D is unresolved. CDR3 length equals 13 residues. Trimming left V 5 bases short and J 1 base short, with 8 bases between. The V gene's germline CDR1 is MDHEN and CDR2 SYDVKM. The CDR3 sequence: CASSTPGNTEAFF. The CDR3 coding sequence is TGTGCCAGCAGTACTCCAGGGAACACTGAAGCTTTCTTT.

Concerning this clonotype: This sequence may be a read error, since a much larger clone differs from it by one base. The V call is TRBV28, the J call TRBJ1-1; a weak D match, TRBD1 (5 bases). The CDR3 has 16 residues. Germline V gives CDR1 MDHEN, CDR2 SYDVKM. Trimming took off 3 bases at V and 4 bases at J, with 18 bases between the two ends. The DNA of the CDR3 is TGTGCCAGCAGTTTTGGTGGGGGTCGGAGGGGCACTGAAGCTTTCTTT. Residues: CASSFGGGRRGTEAFF.

This clonotype was seen a few times. The J gene is TRBJ1-4, the V gene TRBV5-4; D not certain. The ends were cut back, 0 bases at V and 7 bases at J, with 10 bases in the middle. CDR3 length: 14 residues. Looked up from germline, CDR1 is SGHNT and CDR2 is YYREEE (reference sequence). The CDR3 region is CASSLGGMGEKLFF. In nucleotides, the CDR3 is TGTGCCAGCAGCTTGGGCGGGATGGGTGAAAAACTGTTTTTT.

This clonotype was detected ten times or more. The chain couples TRBV29-1 to TRBJ2-2; possibly TRBD1 for D (6 bases). Germline V gene lookup returns CDR1 SQVTM and CDR2 ANQGSEA. CDR3 length: 15 amino acids. The V gene lost 6 bases and the J gene lost 3 bases, with 17 bases spanning the gap. CDR3 nucleotides: TGCAGCGTCAGAGGGCCCAGGGGCGACACCGGGGAGCTGTTTTTT. Residues: CSVRGPRGDTGELFF.

This clonotype has a count of ten or more. V usage is TRBV2 and J usage is TRBJ2-1; no definite D call. CDR3 length: 14 residues. Germline-derived CDR1 and CDR2 are SNHLY and FYNNEI. V gave up 2 bases and J gave up 0 bases, with 5 bases separating them. The CDR3 coding sequence is TGTGCCAGCAGTGAACAGAGCTCCTACAATGAGCAGTTCTTC. Amino acids: CASSEQSSYNEQFF.

A remark on this clonotype: This may arise from a read error, as a much more abundant clone is one base away. CDR3 in amino acids: CASRQTLSAANYGYTF. The CDR3 DNA reads as TGTGCCAGCAGGCAAACCCTCTCGGCAGCTAACTATGGCTACACCTTC. The chain couples TRBV3-1 to TRBJ1-2; D remains unclear. CDR1 and CDR2 (germline): LGHDT, YNNKEL (reference sequence). V lost 6 bases and J 0 bases, leaving 17 bases between the germline ends. This CDR3 has 16 residues. Full variable domain (rest looked up from reference TRBV3-1 and TRBJ1-2): DTAVSQTPKYLVTQMGNDKSIKCEQNLGHDTMYWYKQDSKKFLKIMFSYNNKELIINETVPNRFSPKSPDKAHLNLHINSLELGDSAVYFCASRQTLSAANYGYTFGSGTRLTVV.

The V gene is TRBV2, the J gene TRBJ2-1; TRBD2 is a possible D gene (6 bases). V was shortened by 4 bases and J by 6 bases, with 13 bases between the two germline ends. Per the germline V gene, CDR1 is SNHLY and CDR2 is FYNNEI. The CDR3 sequence is 14 residues long. Written as DNA, the CDR3 is TGTGCCAGCAGTGCCTTATGGGACTGCAATGAGCAGTTCTTC. Amino acids: CASSALWDCNEQFF. Based on the CDR3 plus reference TRBV2 and TRBJ2-1, the full variable domain is EPEVTQTPSHQVTQMGQEVILRCVPISNHLYFYWYRQILGQKVEFLVSFYNNEISEKSEIFDDQFSVERPDGSNFTLKIRSTKLEDSAMYFCASSALWDCNEQFFGPGTRLTVL.

This clonotype was counted many times. The chain recombines TRBV11-2 with TRBJ2-3, with 8 bases fitting TRBD2. After removal of 5 bases from V and 3 bases from J, the junction contained 7 bases not matched to a gene. This CDR3 is 15 amino acids long. Germline V gene lookup returns CDR1 SGHAT and CDR2 FQNNGV. The CDR3 protein is CASSIGTRMTDTQYF. The DNA for the CDR3 is TGTGCCAGCAGCATCGGGACTAGAATGACAGATACGCAGTATTTT.

This clonotype was detected ten times or more. This chain uses TRBV29-1 with TRBJ1-1; D gene unclear. CDR3 length: 13 amino acids. Deletions cut 2 bases from V and 2 bases from J, with 9 bases between. Looked up from germline, CDR1 is SQVTM and CDR2 is ANQGSEA. The CDR3 protein is CSVEMTVNTEAFF. The CDR3 coding sequence is TGCAGCGTTGAAATGACGGTTAACACTGAAGCTTTCTTT. The full variable domain, its missing parts supplied by reference TRBV29-1 and TRBJ1-1, is SAVISQKPSRDICQRGTSLTIQCQVDSQVTMMFWYRQQPGQSLTLIATANQGSEATYESGFVIDKFPISRPNLTFSTLTVSNMSPEDSSIYLCSVEMTVNTEAFFGQGTRLTVV.

The sample holds many counts of this clonotype. This chain links TRBV29-1 with TRBJ2-1; 7 nucleotides line up with TRBD2. V lost 4 bases and J lost 8; bases outside the gene matches: 14. The CDR3 is 15 amino acids. Germline V gene lookup returns CDR1 SQVTM and CDR2 ANQGSEA. The CDR3 loop reads CSVGGVGGGGDEQFF. In DNA, the CDR3 is TGCAGCGTTGGTGGGGTCGGCGGGGGAGGTGATGAGCAGTTCTTC.

The table lists this clonotype with many counts. J is TRBJ2-5 and V is TRBV28; no reliable D call. The V gene's germline CDR1 is MDHEN and CDR2 SYDVKM. CDR3 length equals 14 residues. V dropped 3 bases and J dropped 0 bases, with 8 bases sitting between them. CDR3 nucleotides: TGTGCCAGCAGTTTTGAGATGGACCAAGAGACCCAGTACTTC. Amino acid sequence: CASSFEMDQETQYF.

This clonotype has a handful of counts. This rearrangement joins TRBV5-1 to TRBJ2-7, with 13 nucleotides matching TRBD2. The CDR3 covers 18 residues. Germline trimming cut 2 bases from V and 5 bases from J; bases unmatched to any gene: 13. Germline CDR1 SGHRS, CDR2 YFSETQ. CDR3 protein: CASSFATLAGGPDNEQYF. The CDR3, as DNA: TGCGCCAGCAGCTTCGCCACACTAGCGGGAGGGCCGGACAACGAGCAGTACTTC.

This clonotype was counted ten times or more. The gene calls are TRBV7-2 and TRBJ2-5; D is undetermined. Looked up from germline, CDR1 is SGHTA and CDR2 is FQGNSA. The CDR3 extends over 14 amino acids. Trimming stripped 1 base from V and 1 base from J, with 7 bases between. The CDR3 region is CASSLGNTQETQYF. The CDR3 bases are TGTGCCAGCAGCTTAGGTAACACCCAAGAGACCCAGTACTTC. Full variable domain (missing parts from reference TRBV7-2 and TRBJ2-5): GAGVSQSPSNKVTEKGKDVELRCDPISGHTALYWYRQSLGQGLEFLIYFQGNSAPDKSGLPSDRFSAERTGGSVSTLTIQRTQQEDSAVYLCASSLGNTQETQYFGPGTRLLVL.

This clonotype was counted ten times or more. The rearrangement links TRBV5-5 to TRBJ2-2; D unclear. V gave up 1 base and J gave up 4 bases, with 5 bases separating them. The CDR3 loop spans 13 amino acids. Germline CDR1 and CDR2: SGHKS and YYEKEE (reference sequence). This CDR3 is CASSLWATGELFF. CDR3 nucleotide sequence: TGTGCCAGCAGCTTGTGGGCCACCGGGGAGCTGTTTTTT. Variable domain in full (rest from reference TRBV5-5 and TRBJ2-2): DAGVTQSPTHLIKTRGQQVTLRCSPISGHKSVSWYQQVLGQGPQFIFQYYEKEERGRGNFPDRFSARQFPNYSSELNVNALLLGDSALYLCASSLWATGELFFGEGSRLTVL.

This clonotype was found many times. The chain recombines TRBV19 with TRBJ1-1; 8 bases agree with TRBD1. V was pared by 3 bases and J by 2 bases, with 5 bases of the junction left unmatched. Per germline, CDR1 LNHDA and CDR2 SQIVND (reference sequence). There are 15 residues in the CDR3. CDR3 sequence: CASSIYQGANTEAFF. The CDR3 nucleotides are TGTGCCAGTAGTATCTACCAGGGGGCCAACACTGAAGCTTTCTTT.